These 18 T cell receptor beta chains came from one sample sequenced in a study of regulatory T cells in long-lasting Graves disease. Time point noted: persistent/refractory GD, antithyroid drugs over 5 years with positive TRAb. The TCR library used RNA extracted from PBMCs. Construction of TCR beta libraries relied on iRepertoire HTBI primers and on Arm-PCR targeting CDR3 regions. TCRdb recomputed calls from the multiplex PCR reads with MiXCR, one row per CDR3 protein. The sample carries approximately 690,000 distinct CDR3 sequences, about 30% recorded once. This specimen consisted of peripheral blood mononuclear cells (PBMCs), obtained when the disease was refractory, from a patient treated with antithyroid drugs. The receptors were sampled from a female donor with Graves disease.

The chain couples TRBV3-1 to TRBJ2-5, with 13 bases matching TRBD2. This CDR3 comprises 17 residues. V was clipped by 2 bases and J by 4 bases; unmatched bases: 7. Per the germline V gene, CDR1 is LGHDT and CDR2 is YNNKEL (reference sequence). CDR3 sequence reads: CASSQPRTSGGGETQYF. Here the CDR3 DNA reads TGTGCCAGCAGCCAACCCAGGACTAGCGGGGGCGGAGAGACCCAGTACTTC.

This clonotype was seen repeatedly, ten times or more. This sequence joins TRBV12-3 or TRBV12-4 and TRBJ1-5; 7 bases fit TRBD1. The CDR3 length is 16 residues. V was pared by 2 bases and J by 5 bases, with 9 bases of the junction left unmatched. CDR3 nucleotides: TGTGCCAGCAGTTTAAAGGGGGCGGAATCCTATCAGCCCCAGCATTTT. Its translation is CASSLKGAESYQPQHF.

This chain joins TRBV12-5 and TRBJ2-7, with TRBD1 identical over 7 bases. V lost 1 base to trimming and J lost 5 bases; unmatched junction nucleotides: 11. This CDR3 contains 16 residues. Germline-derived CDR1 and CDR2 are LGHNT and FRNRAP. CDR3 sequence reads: CASGLGWTGSGDEQYF. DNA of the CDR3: TGTGCTAGTGGTTTGGGATGGACAGGCTCTGGGGACGAGCAGTACTTC.

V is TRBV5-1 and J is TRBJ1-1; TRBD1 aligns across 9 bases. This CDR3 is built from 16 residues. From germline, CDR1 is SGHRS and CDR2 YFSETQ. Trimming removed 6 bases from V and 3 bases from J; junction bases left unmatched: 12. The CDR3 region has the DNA TGCGCCAGCATCCCCGGGACAGGGTCTTTTGACACTGAAGCTTTCTTT. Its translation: CASIPGTGSFDTEAFF.

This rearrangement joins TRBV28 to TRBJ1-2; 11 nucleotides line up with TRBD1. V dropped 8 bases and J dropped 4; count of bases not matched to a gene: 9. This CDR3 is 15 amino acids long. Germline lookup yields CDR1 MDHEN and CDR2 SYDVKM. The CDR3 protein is CASSQGQGASYGYTF. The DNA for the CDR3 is TGTGCCAGCTCACAAGGACAGGGGGCGTCCTATGGCTACACCTTC.

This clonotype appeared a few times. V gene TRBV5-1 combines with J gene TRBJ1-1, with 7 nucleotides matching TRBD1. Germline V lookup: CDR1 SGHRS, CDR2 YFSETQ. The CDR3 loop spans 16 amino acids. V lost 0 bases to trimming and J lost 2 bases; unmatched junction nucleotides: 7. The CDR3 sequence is CASSLGSAGGNTEAFF. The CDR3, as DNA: TGCGCCAGCAGCTTGGGATCGGCAGGGGGAAACACTGAAGCTTTCTTT. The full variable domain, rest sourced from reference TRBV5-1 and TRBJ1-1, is KAGVTQTPRYLIKTRGQQVTLSCSPISGHRSVSWYQQTPGQGLQFLFEYFSETQRNKGNFPGRFSGRQFSNSRSEMNVSTLELGDSALYLCASSLGSAGGNTEAFFGQGTRLTVV.

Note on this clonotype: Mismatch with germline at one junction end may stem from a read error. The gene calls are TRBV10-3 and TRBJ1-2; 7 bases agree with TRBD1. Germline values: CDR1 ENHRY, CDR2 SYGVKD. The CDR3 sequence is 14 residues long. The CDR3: CVIRVTGNDYGYTF. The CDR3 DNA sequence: TGTGTCATCAGGGTGACAGGGAACGACTATGGCTACACCTTC.

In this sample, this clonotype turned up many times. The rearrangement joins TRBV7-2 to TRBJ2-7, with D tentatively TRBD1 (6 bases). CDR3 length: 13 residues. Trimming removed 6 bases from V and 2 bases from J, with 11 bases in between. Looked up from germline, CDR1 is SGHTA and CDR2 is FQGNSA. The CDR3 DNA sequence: TGTGCCAGCAGAAAGGACAGTACCTACGAGCAGTACTTC. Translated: CASRKDSTYEQYF. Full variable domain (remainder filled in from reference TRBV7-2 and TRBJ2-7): GAGVSQSPSNKVTEKGKDVELRCDPISGHTALYWYRQSLGQGLEFLIYFQGNSAPDKSGLPSDRFSAERTGGSVSTLTIQRTQQEDSAVYLCASRKDSTYEQYFGPGTRLTVT.

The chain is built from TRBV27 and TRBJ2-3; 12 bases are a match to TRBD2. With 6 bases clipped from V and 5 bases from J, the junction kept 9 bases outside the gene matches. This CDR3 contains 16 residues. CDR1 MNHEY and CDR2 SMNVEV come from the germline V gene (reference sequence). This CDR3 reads CASSRYLAGGGDTQYF. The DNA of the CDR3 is TGTGCCAGCAGCAGATACCTAGCGGGAGGGGGAGATACGCAGTATTTT.

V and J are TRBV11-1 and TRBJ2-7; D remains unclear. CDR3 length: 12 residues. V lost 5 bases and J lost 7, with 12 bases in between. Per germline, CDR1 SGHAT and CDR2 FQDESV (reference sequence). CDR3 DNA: TGTGCCAGCAGCAGTGACCCGTGGGAGCAGTACTTC. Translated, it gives CASSSDPWEQYF.

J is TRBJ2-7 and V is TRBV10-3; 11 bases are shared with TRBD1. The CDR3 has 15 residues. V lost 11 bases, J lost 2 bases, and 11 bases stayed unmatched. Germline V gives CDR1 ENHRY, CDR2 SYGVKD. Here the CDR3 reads CASQGGGQGAYEQYF. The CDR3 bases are TGTGCCTCCCAGGGTGGGGGACAGGGGGCCTACGAGCAGTACTTC.

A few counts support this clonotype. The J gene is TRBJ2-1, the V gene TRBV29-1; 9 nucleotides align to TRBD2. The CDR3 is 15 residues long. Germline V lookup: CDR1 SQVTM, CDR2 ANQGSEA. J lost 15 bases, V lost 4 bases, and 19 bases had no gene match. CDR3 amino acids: CSVGPAGGRRSAPFF. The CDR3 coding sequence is TGCAGCGTTGGTCCAGCGGGAGGTCGCCGATCTGCCCCGTTCTTC.

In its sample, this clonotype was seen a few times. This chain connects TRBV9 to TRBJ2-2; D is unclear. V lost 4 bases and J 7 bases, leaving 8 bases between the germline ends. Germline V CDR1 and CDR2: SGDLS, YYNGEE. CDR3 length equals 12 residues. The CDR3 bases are TGTGCCAGCAGCCAGCCGATCGGGGAGCTGTTTTTT. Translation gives CASSQPIGELFF.

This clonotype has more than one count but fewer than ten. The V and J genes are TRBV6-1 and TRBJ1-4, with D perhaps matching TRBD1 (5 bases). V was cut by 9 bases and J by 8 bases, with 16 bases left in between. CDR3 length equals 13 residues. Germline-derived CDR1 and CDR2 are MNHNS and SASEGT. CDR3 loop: CASTGLRGEKLFF. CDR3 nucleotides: TGTGCCAGTACCGGCCTAAGGGGAGAAAAACTGTTTTTT.

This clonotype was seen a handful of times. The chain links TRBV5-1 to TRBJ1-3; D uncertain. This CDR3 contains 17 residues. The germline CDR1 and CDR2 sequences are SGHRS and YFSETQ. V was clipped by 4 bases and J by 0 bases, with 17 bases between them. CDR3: CASSLGRTARSGNTIYF. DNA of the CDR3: TGCGCCAGCAGCCTCGGACGTACAGCGCGCTCTGGAAACACCATATATTTT.

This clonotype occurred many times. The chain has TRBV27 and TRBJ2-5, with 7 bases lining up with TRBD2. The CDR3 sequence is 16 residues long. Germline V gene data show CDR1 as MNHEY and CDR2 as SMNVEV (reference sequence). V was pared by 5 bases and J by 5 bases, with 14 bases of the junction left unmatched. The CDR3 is CASSPRFGAGDETQYF. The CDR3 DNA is TGTGCCAGCAGTCCCCGGTTTGGTGCGGGAGATGAGACCCAGTACTTC.

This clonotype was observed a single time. DNA of the CDR3: TGTGCCAGCTCACCATCCCGGACAGGCGGCAACTATGGCTACACCTTC. Translated, it gives CASSPSRTGGNYGYTF. The chain is built from TRBV18 and TRBJ1-2; TRBD1 agrees at 7 bases. This CDR3 is built from 16 residues. V lost 2 bases, J lost 2 bases, and 8 bases stayed unmatched. Per the germline V gene, CDR1 is KGHSH and CDR2 is LQKENI.

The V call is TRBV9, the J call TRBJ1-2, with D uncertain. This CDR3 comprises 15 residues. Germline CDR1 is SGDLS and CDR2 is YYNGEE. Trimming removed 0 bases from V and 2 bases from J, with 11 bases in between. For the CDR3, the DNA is TGTGCCAGCAGCGTAGAGGCCCTCCTCAACTATGGCTACACCTTC. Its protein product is CASSVEALLNYGYTF.